What follows describes a single TCR beta chain. This record belongs to a study of blood T cell repertoires in COVID-19. The V gene's germline CDR1 is MGHRA and CDR2 YSYEKL. V lost 0 bases and J lost 1; bases outside the gene matches: 7. CDR3 length equals 17 residues. In the original processing: Researchers report that nucleated cell counts were estimated from reference gene primer amplification. Repertoires were generated with immunoSEQ multiplex PCR, while TCRdb's copy carries only in-frame clones and drops some. V, J and clone size are taken as reported in that table, and D and trimming were inferred from the DNA itself. In the table there are about 47,000 clones, roughly 90% of which are singletons.

The receptor's source is a man older than 75 with active or convalescent COVID-19. The chain carries TRBV4-1 and TRBJ1-1; TRBD1 matches 8 bases. Sequencing was performed on peripheral blood. This CDR3 is CASSQETTGEGNTEAFF. The CDR3 DNA reads as TGCGCCAGCAGCCAAGAAACGACAGGGGAGGGGAACACTGAAGCTTTCTTT.